This entry lists 25 T cell receptor beta chains sequenced from one sample in a study of control samples from healthy donors and cancer patients. The assay was immunoSEQ multiplex PCR, and TCRdb's table has in-frame clones only and misses some. The sample carries about 120,000 clones, approximately 90% recorded once. Sequenced: blood. All receptors come from a middle-aged man in good health.

The chain couples TRBV7-2 to TRBJ1-3, with D possibly TRBD1 on 6 matching bases. V was shortened by 2 bases and J by 0 bases, with 8 bases between the two germline ends. Germline V lookup: CDR1 SGHTA, CDR2 FQGNSA. The CDR3 extends over 15 amino acids. The chain's CDR3 is CASSLTGNSGNTIYF. As DNA, the CDR3 is TGTGCCAGCAGCTTAACAGGGAACTCTGGAAACACCATATATTTT.

The chain joins TRBV7-6 to TRBJ1-4; D gene unclear. Trimming stripped 2 bases from V and 7 bases from J, with 11 bases between. There are 14 residues in the CDR3. From germline, CDR1 is SGHVS and CDR2 FNYEAQ. As DNA, the CDR3 is TGTGCCAGCAGCTTAAGGGATGCCAGTGAAAAACTGTTTTTT. Protein: CASSLRDASEKLFF. Based on the CDR3 plus reference TRBV7-6 and TRBJ1-4, the full variable domain is GAGVSQSPRYKVTKRGQDVALRCDPISGHVSLYWYRQALGQGPEFLTYFNYEAQQDKSGLPNDRFSAERPEGSISTLTIQRTEQRDSAMYRCASSLRDASEKLFFGSGTQLSVL.

The CDR3 here is CASRLAGSTGELFF. The CDR3 nucleotides read TGCGCCAGCCGACTAGCGGGGTCCACCGGGGAGCTGTTTTTT. The chain carries TRBV10-2 and TRBJ2-2; TRBD2 agrees at 11 bases. Germline CDR1 WSHSY, CDR2 SAAADI. The CDR3 consists of 14 residues. V gave up 8 bases and J gave up 4 bases; unmatched junction bases: 3.

The rearrangement links TRBV7-2 to TRBJ1-6; TRBD1 aligns across 7 bases. The CDR3 has 16 amino acids. Trimming took 3 bases from V and 0 from J; bases not matched to a gene: 2. Germline values: CDR1 SGHTA, CDR2 FQGNSA. The CDR3 protein is CASSFYRGSYNSPLHF. CDR3 DNA sequence: TGTGCCAGCAGCTTTTACAGGGGCTCCTATAATTCACCCCTCCACTTT. The full variable domain, its missing parts supplied by reference TRBV7-2 and TRBJ1-6, is GAGVSQSPSNKVTEKGKDVELRCDPISGHTALYWYRQSLGQGLEFLIYFQGNSAPDKSGLPSDRFSAERTGGSVSTLTIQRTQQEDSAVYLCASSFYRGSYNSPLHFGNGTRLTVT.

Here the CDR3 reads CASSGQPGSHEQYF. In DNA, the CDR3 is TGTGCCAGCAGTGGCCAACCGGGATCCCACGAGCAGTACTTC. The V call is TRBV6-2 or TRBV6-3, the J call TRBJ2-7; D might be TRBD2 (5 bases). Germline CDR1 is MNHEY and CDR2 is SVGEGT. The CDR3 is 14 amino acids. Trimming cost V 5 bases and J 5 bases, with 16 bases left between them.

Only a few counts were recorded for this clone. The chain links TRBV7-9 to TRBJ2-1, with 10 positions matching TRBD2. Trimming cost V 5 bases and J 8 bases; bases outside gene matches: 12. The CDR3 is 16 amino acids. Germline CDR1 is SEHNR and CDR2 is FQNEAQ (reference sequence). CDR3: CASSPYSGGARDEQFF. In DNA form, the CDR3 reads TGTGCCAGCAGCCCATACAGCGGGGGGGCCAGGGATGAGCAGTTCTTC.

The chain joins TRBV27 to TRBJ2-7; no firm D call. This CDR3 has 13 residues. V lost 0 bases and J 4 bases, leaving 7 bases between the germline ends. The germline gives CDR1 MNHEY, CDR2 SMNVEV (reference sequence). CDR3 sequence reads: CASSLSVLYEQYF. DNA for the CDR3: TGTGCCAGCAGTTTATCGGTCCTTTACGAGCAGTACTTC.

This chain links TRBV6-6 with TRBJ1-1; TRBD1 is a possible D gene (5 bases). Germline CDR1 and CDR2: MNHNY and SVGAGI (reference sequence). CDR3 length: 12 residues. Trimming took off 7 bases at V and 9 bases at J, with 15 bases between the two ends. The CDR3 DNA reads TGTGCCAGCAAAGAACAGGACTACCAAGCTTTCTTT. Translation gives CASKEQDYQAFF.

A remark on this clone: At the DNA level, this CDR3 is encoded by other sequences in the same sample as well. CDR3 DNA sequence: TGTGCCAGCAGCCCGGACAGGGCCTATGGCTACACCTTC. This codes for CASSPDRAYGYTF. This chain connects TRBV7-2 to TRBJ1-2; 8 nucleotides agree with TRBD1. V shed 5 bases and J 4 bases; nucleotides not matched to a gene: 3. Germline V gene lookup returns CDR1 SGHTA and CDR2 FQGNSA. The CDR3 has 13 residues.

V usage is TRBV9 and J usage is TRBJ1-5; 8 bases align to TRBD1. Trimming cost V 3 bases and J 4 bases; bases outside gene matches: 6. The CDR3 has 15 amino acids. Germline V gives CDR1 SGDLS, CDR2 YYNGEE. The CDR3 loop is CASSAGQGENQPQHF. CDR3 bases: TGTGCCAGCAGCGCCGGACAGGGCGAAAATCAGCCCCAGCATTTT.

This chain joins TRBV30 and TRBJ2-3; 14 bases fit TRBD2. The CDR3 covers 16 residues. With 1 base clipped from V and 1 base from J, the junction kept 1 base outside the gene matches. In germline, CDR1 is GTSNPN, CDR2 SVGIG (reference sequence). CDR3 sequence reads: CAWSEGLAGGTDTQYF. The CDR3 bases are TGTGCCTGGAGTGAGGGACTAGCGGGGGGCACAGATACGCAGTATTTT.

This clone has a count of ten or more. The rearrangement links TRBV4-2 to TRBJ1-6; 10 positions agree with TRBD1. This CDR3 comprises 18 residues. After removal of 4 bases from V and 10 bases from J, the junction contained 16 bases not matched to a gene. Germline V gene sequence: CDR1 LGHNA, CDR2 YNFKEQ. The CDR3 loop reads CASSPRGGTGAGGSPLHF. In DNA, the CDR3 is TGTGCCAGCAGCCCTAGGGGCGGGACAGGGGCCGGGGGATCACCCCTCCACTTT.

The V and J genes are TRBV7-9 and TRBJ2-3; 11 positions agree with TRBD2. V lost 1 base, J lost 3 bases, and 3 bases stayed unmatched. Germline CDR1 SEHNR, CDR2 FQNEAQ (reference sequence). CDR3 size: 16 residues. The CDR3 coding sequence is TGTGCCAGCAGCTTAGGTAGCGGGGGGGCGACAGATACGCAGTATTTT. This codes for CASSLGSGGATDTQYF.

The chain combines TRBV14 with TRBJ1-3; D not certain. This CDR3 contains 15 residues. Germline CDR1 and CDR2: SGHDN and FVKESK. V lost 1 base, J lost 6 bases, and 13 bases lay in between. This CDR3 reads CASSQVAGSINTIYF. In DNA form, the CDR3 reads TGTGCCAGCAGCCAAGTGGCGGGGAGCATAAACACCATATATTTT.

The chain combines TRBV24-1 with TRBJ2-3; the match to TRBD2 covers 11 bases. The junction had 5 bases not matched to a gene; V was cut back by 5 bases and J by 2 bases. This CDR3 is 16 amino acids long. Germline V CDR1 and CDR2: KGHDR, SFDVKD. The CDR3 spells CATSGGGLAVTDTQYF. CDR3 in DNA: TGTGCCACCAGTGGGGGGGGACTAGCGGTCACAGATACGCAGTATTTT.

The J gene is TRBJ1-1, the V gene TRBV3-1 (or the pseudogene TRBV3-2), with TRBD1 as a possible D gene (5 bases). The CDR3 extends over 14 amino acids. Trimming removed 4 bases at V and 10 bases at J, with 19 bases between. Germline V CDR1 and CDR2: LGHDT, YNNKEL (reference sequence). The CDR3 is CASSLPGTPGRAFF. The CDR3 DNA follows: TGTGCCAGCAGCCTGCCCGGGACCCCGGGGAGAGCTTTCTTT.

The chain joins TRBV19 to TRBJ1-5, with D uncertain. The length of the CDR3 is 11 residues. V was pared by 8 bases and J by 7 bases, with 9 bases between. Germline V CDR1 and CDR2: LNHDA, SQIVND (reference sequence). CDR3 protein: CASSDEQPQHF. CDR3 DNA: TGTGCCAGTTCCGATGAACAGCCCCAGCATTTT. The entire variable domain, with the rest obtained from reference TRBV19 and TRBJ1-5, is as follows: DGGITQSPKYLFRKEGQNVTLSCEQNLNHDAMYWYRQDPGQGLRLIYYSQIVNDFQKGDIAEGYSVSREKKESFPLTVTSAQKNPTAFYLCASSDEQPQHFGDGTRLSIL.

V usage is TRBV5-5 and J usage is TRBJ2-6; no clear D. The V end was cut by 1 base, the J end by 1 base, with 12 bases between. Germline loops: CDR1 SGHKS, CDR2 YYEKEE (reference sequence). The CDR3 is 17 residues long. CDR3 sequence: CASSLTRADSGANVLTF. In DNA, the CDR3 is TGTGCCAGCAGCTTGACCCGGGCGGATTCTGGGGCCAACGTCCTGACTTTC.

This clone turned up a few times. The chain recombines TRBV15 with TRBJ1-6; perhaps TRBD1 as D (5 bases). The CDR3 contains 15 residues. The V end was cut by 0 bases, the J end by 9 bases, with 12 bases between. Looked up from germline, CDR1 is LNHNV and CDR2 is YYDKDF (reference sequence). Here the CDR3 DNA reads TGTGCCACCAGCAGAGATATCGGGGCGGCTTCACCCCTCCACTTT. It is translated as CATSRDIGAASPLHF. Full variable domain (remainder filled in from reference TRBV15 and TRBJ1-6): DAMVIQNPRYQVTQFGKPVTLSCSQTLNHNVMYWYQQKSSQAPKLLFHYYDKDFNNEADTPDNFQSRRPNTSFCFLDIRSPGLGDTAMYLCATSRDIGAASPLHFGNGTRLTVT.

V and J are TRBV11-3 and TRBJ2-3; D not certain. Germline CDR1 is SGHNT and CDR2 is YENEEA. CDR3 length equals 15 residues. V lost 0 bases and J 0 bases, leaving 7 bases between the germline ends. The CDR3 nucleotides read TGTGCCAGCAGCTTAGAAGAAAAAAGCACAGATACGCAGTATTTT. Its protein is CASSLEEKSTDTQYF.

The chain combines TRBV5-4 with TRBJ1-2; 8 bases are a match to TRBD1. J gave up 5 bases and V 2 bases, and 5 bases lay outside the gene matches. Germline CDR1 SGHNT, CDR2 YYREEE (reference sequence). The CDR3 covers 14 residues. CDR3 region: CASSFVGQGYGYTF. CDR3 coding DNA: TGTGCCAGCAGCTTCGTAGGACAGGGATATGGCTACACCTTC. Combining the CDR3 with reference TRBV5-4 and TRBJ1-2 gives the whole variable domain ETGVTQSPTHLIKTRGQQVTLRCSSQSGHNTVSWYQQALGQGPQFIFQYYREEENGRGNFPPRFSGLQFPNYSSELNVNALELDDSALYLCASSFVGQGYGYTFGSGTRLTVV.

The rearrangement joins TRBV6-1 to TRBJ2-3; 11 bases align to TRBD1. This CDR3 spans 15 amino acids. Germline V gene lookup returns CDR1 MNHNS and CDR2 SASEGT. With 2 bases clipped from V and 4 bases from J, the junction kept 2 bases outside the gene matches. CDR3 nucleotide sequence: TGTGCCAGCAGTGAAAGGACAGGGGGCCCAGATACGCAGTATTTT. Translated, it gives CASSERTGGPDTQYF.

The genes are TRBV7-8 and TRBJ1-6; D is unclear. V was trimmed by 5 bases and J by 10 bases, leaving 12 bases between them. CDR1 is SGHVS and CDR2 is FQNEAQ in the germline V gene. CDR3 length: 13 amino acids. CDR3 region: CASSLSSRSPLHF. The CDR3 DNA reads TGTGCCAGCAGCCTAAGTTCAAGATCACCCCTCCACTTT.

This clone is a singleton in its sample. The rearrangement joins TRBV7-9 to TRBJ1-1; 7 nucleotides match TRBD1. CDR1 and CDR2 (germline): SEHNR, FQNEAQ (reference sequence). The CDR3 runs 15 residues. V shed 2 bases and J 1 base; nucleotides not matched to a gene: 4. DNA of the CDR3: TGTGCCAGCAGCTTATCATCAGGGGGGAACACTGAAGCTTTCTTT. Its protein is CASSLSSGGNTEAFF.

Concerning this clone itself: Other DNA sequences of this sample code for an identical CDR3. This chain uses TRBV7-2 with TRBJ2-7; TRBD1 agrees at 11 bases. Germline V gene data show CDR1 as SGHTA and CDR2 as FQGNSA. With 4 bases clipped from V and 4 bases from J, the junction kept 3 bases outside the gene matches. The CDR3 is 14 residues long. CDR3 bases: TGTGCCAGCAGCTCCGGGACAGGGGGTTACGAGCAGTACTTC. Its protein product is CASSSGTGGYEQYF.